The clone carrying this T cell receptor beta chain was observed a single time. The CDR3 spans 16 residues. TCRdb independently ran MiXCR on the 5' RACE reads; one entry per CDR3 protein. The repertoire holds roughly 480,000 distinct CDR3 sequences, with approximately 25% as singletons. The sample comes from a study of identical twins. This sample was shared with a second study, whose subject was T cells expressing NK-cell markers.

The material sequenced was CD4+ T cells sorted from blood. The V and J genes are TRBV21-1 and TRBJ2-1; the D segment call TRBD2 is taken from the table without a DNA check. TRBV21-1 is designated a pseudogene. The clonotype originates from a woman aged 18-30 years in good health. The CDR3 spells CTSSKMRTSGYNEQFF. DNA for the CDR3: TGTACCAGCAGCAAAATGCGGACTAGCGGGTACAATGAGCAGTTCTTC.